The TCR beta chain described here comes from a study of CD8+CD57+ T cells in acquired aplastic anemia. Study at large: Yields of DNA that came from sorted CD4+ and CD8+ cells averaged about 3.4 ug.

Only patients with CD8+CD57+ cell expansion on flow cytometry were chosen for sequencing. Every patient was diagnosed with severe acquired aplastic anemia. With regard to this clonotype: The antigen is undetermined. The junction shows a germline mismatch at one end, possibly a read error.

Researchers used genomic DNA as the template to profile TCR beta VDJ and CDR3. From the reads, TCRdb called clonotypes with MiXCR, one entry per CDR3 protein. The profile covers 170,000 or so distinct CDR3 sequences, with about 48% appearing a single time and about 30% taken by the ten largest. Study outcomes and limitations: With respect to CD8+ Simpson's diversity, patients and controls did not differ significantly.

The TCR was taken from a human donor with aplastic anemia. Sequenced: sorted CD4+, CD8+, or CD8+CD57+ T cells (not recorded which) from PBMCs.

CDR3 sequence (DNA): TGTGCCAGCAGTTACTCTCTGGCAGTGGGTGCTTTCTTT. Protein: CASSYSLAVGAFF. V usage is TRBV10-3 and J usage is TRBJ1-1, with unresolved D. From germline, CDR1 is ENHRY and CDR2 SYGVKD. The CDR3 is 13 amino acids.